A single sample is the source of the 16 T cell receptor beta chains below, sequenced in a study of chemoradiotherapy in HPV16-positive cancers. Assay used: immunoSEQ multiplex PCR; TCRdb lists only in-frame clones, some missing. The table lists over 10,000 clones, around 77% of them singletons. Sampling took place from a patient who underwent chemoradiotherapy. Receptors were obtained from a human donor with HPV-associated anogenital cancer.

CDR3 loop: CASSSLAGGSQETQYF. For the CDR3, the DNA is TGCGCCAGCAGCTCTCTAGCGGGGGGCTCCCAAGAGACCCAGTACTTC. This rearrangement joins TRBV5-1 to TRBJ2-5, with 11 bases matching TRBD2. The CDR3 contains 16 residues. Germline lookup yields CDR1 SGHRS and CDR2 YFSETQ. Trimming took 3 bases from V and 1 from J; bases not matched to a gene: 5. Looking up the rest from reference TRBV5-1 and TRBJ2-5 gives the full variable domain: KAGVTQTPRYLIKTRGQQVTLSCSPISGHRSVSWYQQTPGQGLQFLFEYFSETQRNKGNFPGRFSGRQFSNSRSEMNVSTLELGDSALYLCASSSLAGGSQETQYFGPGTRLLVL.

This clone rates as medium-sized. This rearrangement joins TRBV6-4 to TRBJ1-1, with D perhaps matching TRBD1 (6 bases). V was trimmed by 5 bases and J by 5 bases, leaving 15 bases between them. This CDR3 has 14 amino acids. The germline V gene encodes CDR1 MRHNA and CDR2 SNTAGT. CDR3 in DNA: TGTGCCAGCAGTCCTCGAGGGGACACAACTGAAGCTTTCTTT. Residues: CASSPRGDTTEAFF.

The chain combines TRBV19 with TRBJ1-1, with D possibly matching TRBD1 (6 bases). Germline loops: CDR1 LNHDA, CDR2 SQIVND (reference sequence). The CDR3 runs 14 residues. Trimming pared 3 bases from V and 10 bases from J, leaving 18 bases between. The DNA of the CDR3 is TGTGCCAGTAGTATTAGGCCCCTCACGGGGGCAGCTTTCTTT. Encoded protein: CASSIRPLTGAAFF.

The sample holds a few counts of this clone. The chain combines TRBV5-8 with TRBJ2-7; weak D call: TRBD2 (5 bases). CDR1 is SGHTS, CDR2 YDEGEE, per germline. The CDR3 has 12 residues. Trimming took off 0 bases at V and 5 bases at J, with 6 bases between the two ends. The CDR3 reads CASSLAGDEQYF. For the CDR3, the DNA is TGTGCCAGCAGCTTGGCCGGGGACGAGCAGTACTTC.

The rearrangement uses TRBV2 and TRBJ1-1, with a tentative D call TRBD1 (6 bases). The CDR3 spans 15 residues. Trimming shortened V by 7 bases and J by 1 base, and 16 bases separated the two germline ends. CDR1 and CDR2 (germline): SNHLY, FYNNEI. CDR3 in amino acids: CASIHEQGANTEAFF. The CDR3 DNA sequence: TGTGCCAGCATCCATGAACAGGGTGCGAACACTGAAGCTTTCTTT.

Worth noting for this clone: Germline is not matched at one junction end, which may reflect a read error. This chain joins TRBV30 and TRBJ2-7; tentatively, D is TRBD1 (6 bases). The CDR3 is made up of 11 amino acids. Germline assignment: CDR1 GTSNPN and CDR2 SVGIG (reference sequence). The CDR3 DNA sequence: TGTGCCTGGGGGACATCCACGACAGTCTTCTTC. Protein: CAWGTSTTVFF.

With respect to this clone: The same CDR3 arises from other DNA sequences in this sample as well. The chain links TRBV19 to TRBJ2-7; D remains ambiguous. The V gene lost 6 bases and the J gene lost 2 bases, with 11 bases spanning the gap. Germline V CDR1 and CDR2: LNHDA, SQIVND (reference sequence). This CDR3 contains 13 residues. The CDR3: CASSRDTTYEQYF. In DNA form, the CDR3 reads TGTGCCAGTAGCCGAGACACCACCTACGAGCAGTACTTC.

Here the CDR3 reads CASSLGQGPYEQYF. In nucleotides, the CDR3 is TGTGCCAGCAGCTTGGGCCAGGGGCCCTACGAGCAGTACTTC. The chain has TRBV5-6 and TRBJ2-7; D possibly corresponds to TRBD1 (6 bases). Looked up from germline, CDR1 is SGHDT and CDR2 is YYEEEE. Trimming stripped 0 bases from V and 2 bases from J, with 9 bases between. The CDR3 loop spans 14 amino acids.

This clone was seen a handful of times. The rearrangement uses TRBV21-1 and TRBJ1-5. TRBV21-1 is reported as a pseudogene. The CDR3 covers 14 residues. This CDR3 reads CASSTPESNQPQHF. CDR3 coding DNA: TGTGCCAGCAGCACACCGGAAAGCAATCAGCCCCAGCATTTT.

The V and J genes are TRBV28 and TRBJ1-1; D is possibly TRBD1 (6 bases). V lost 5 bases and J lost 8, with 15 bases in between. Germline assignment: CDR1 MDHEN and CDR2 SYDVKM. The CDR3 contains 13 residues. The CDR3 reads CASSETRQVEAFF. The DNA of the CDR3 is TGTGCCAGCAGTGAGACCCGACAGGTCGAAGCTTTCTTT.

This clone was seen just once. The chain uses TRBV7-9 and TRBJ2-3; D gene ambiguous. The CDR3 is 14 amino acids. V lost 6 bases to trimming and J lost 2 bases, with 12 bases between them. Germline V CDR1 and CDR2: SEHNR, FQNEAQ (reference sequence). The CDR3 loop reads CASSSDGNTDTQYF. CDR3 bases: TGTGCCAGCAGTTCCGACGGTAACACAGATACGCAGTATTTT. The entire variable domain, with the rest obtained from reference TRBV7-9 and TRBJ2-3, is as follows: DTGVSQNPRHKITKRGQNVTFRCDPISEHNRLYWYRQTLGQGPEFLTYFQNEAQLEKSRLLSDRFSAERPKGSFSTLEIQRTEQGDSAMYLCASSSDGNTDTQYFGPGTRLTVL.

This clone was found a few times. The genes are TRBV7-9 and TRBJ1-1; D is ambiguous. Germline CDR1 is SEHNR and CDR2 is FQNEAQ (reference sequence). Trimming took off 5 bases at V and 1 base at J, with 8 bases between the two ends. CDR3 length: 13 residues. The CDR3 region has the DNA TGTGCCAGCAGCCCAATACGGAACACTGAAGCTTTCTTT. Amino acid sequence: CASSPIRNTEAFF.

The chain joins TRBV4-1 to TRBJ1-1; 8 nucleotides align to TRBD1. The germline CDR1 and CDR2 sequences are MGHRA and YSYEKL. With 3 bases clipped from V and 1 base from J, the junction kept 10 bases outside the gene matches. The CDR3 sequence is 17 residues long. The CDR3 region has the DNA TGCGCCAGCAGCCACCCCCTTTCTGGACAGGGGAACACTGAAGCTTTCTTT. It encodes CASSHPLSGQGNTEAFF.

The chain couples TRBV6-5 to TRBJ2-1; tentatively, D is TRBD2 (6 bases). The germline V gene has CDR1 MNHEY and CDR2 SVGAGI. V shed 8 bases and J shed 9 bases, with 23 bases lying between them. The CDR3 contains 15 residues. CDR3 region: CASRGTSRLPREQFF. The CDR3 coding sequence is TGTGCCAGCCGGGGGACTTCTAGACTCCCCCGTGAGCAGTTCTTC.

CDR3: CASSPQDRVSYNEQFF. The CDR3 DNA follows: TGTGCCAGCTCACCCCAGGACAGGGTCTCCTACAATGAGCAGTTCTTC. J is TRBJ2-1 and V is TRBV18, with TRBD1 matching 8 bases. The CDR3 totals 16 residues. Unmatched junction bases numbered 4, after V lost 3 bases and J lost 0 bases. The germline V gene has CDR1 KGHSH and CDR2 LQKENI.

V is TRBV5-4 and J is TRBJ2-6, with 7 bases aligning to TRBD2. Germline V gives CDR1 SGHNT, CDR2 YYREEE (reference sequence). CDR3 length equals 18 residues. V was clipped by 4 bases and J by 4 bases; unmatched bases: 14. In DNA, the CDR3 is TGTGCCAGCAGCCTGGGACTACTTTCCACCCAGGGGGCCAACGTCCTGACTTTC. This encodes CASSLGLLSTQGANVLTF.